This is a list of T cell receptor beta chains from one sample in a study of T cells in Graves' hyperthyroidism and ophthalmopathy. TCRdb reprocessed the multiplex PCR reads with MiXCR, giving one entry per CDR3 protein. The table has under 600,000 distinct CDR3 sequences, 15% to 20% seen once. The sequenced sample was blood. All receptors derive from a woman between 40 and 55 years old with Graves' ophthalmopathy. CDR3s include the opening cysteine and the closing phenylalanine or tryptophan. The order of the fields is D gene, clone size, J gene, V gene, CDR3 DNA, CDR3 protein. A D gene is named only where the DNA matches it firmly. Only part of the rows carry a size: once, few, many, or a class if the clone is expanded.

d_gene: TRBD2; abundance: NA; j_gene: TRBJ2-1; v_gene: TRBV7-6; CDR3nt: TGTGCCAGCAGCTTGGGGACTAGCGCTAACAATGAGCAGTTCTTC; CDR3aa: CASSLGTSANNEQFF
d_gene: NA; abundance: many; j_gene: TRBJ2-3; v_gene: TRBV7-3; CDR3nt: TGTGCCAGCAGCCCGAACACAGCAGATACGCAGTATTTT; CDR3aa: CASSPNTADTQYF
d_gene: TRBD1; abundance: many; j_gene: TRBJ1-1; v_gene: TRBV2; CDR3nt: TGTGCCAGCTCAATGCAGGGGGCGGAAGCTTTCTTT; CDR3aa: CASSMQGAEAFF
d_gene: TRBD1; abundance: many; j_gene: TRBJ1-1; v_gene: TRBV20-1; CDR3nt: TGCAGTGCTAGGGACGACAGGGATAACACTGAAGCTTTCTTT; CDR3aa: CSARDDRDNTEAFF
d_gene: TRBD2; abundance: NA; j_gene: TRBJ2-1; v_gene: TRBV10-3; CDR3nt: TGTGCCGCCAGAGCGGGGGTAGAGGGTGAGCAGTTCTTC; CDR3aa: CAARAGVEGEQFF
d_gene: TRBD2; abundance: many; j_gene: TRBJ2-1; v_gene: TRBV7-2; CDR3nt: TGTGCCAGCAGCCCATGGACTAGCGGGACCAATGAGCAGTTCTTC; CDR3aa: CASSPWTSGTNEQFF
d_gene: NA; abundance: NA; j_gene: TRBJ1-1; v_gene: TRBV6-1; CDR3nt: TGTGCCAGCAGTGGCTGGGGTGGGGGGCTGAACACTGAAGCTTTCTTT; CDR3aa: CASSGWGGGLNTEAFF
d_gene: TRBD1; abundance: many; j_gene: TRBJ2-2; v_gene: TRBV20-1; CDR3nt: TGCAGTGCTCCGGGACAGGGGGCCGGGGAGCTGTTTTTT; CDR3aa: CSAPGQGAGELFF
d_gene: NA; abundance: many; j_gene: TRBJ2-7; v_gene: TRBV5-1; CDR3nt: TGCGCCAGCAGACCTACCGGGAGCTACGAGCAGTACTTC; CDR3aa: CASRPTGSYEQYF
d_gene: NA; abundance: few; j_gene: TRBJ2-3; v_gene: TRBV12-5; CDR3nt: TGTGCTAGTGGTTCCGGGACACTACTGTCCGTCACAGATACGCAGTATTTT; CDR3aa: CASGSGTLLSVTDTQYF
d_gene: TRBD1; abundance: few; j_gene: TRBJ2-1; v_gene: TRBV7-3; CDR3nt: TGTGCCAGCAGCCGGGACAGCCTCAATGAGCAGTTCTTC; CDR3aa: CASSRDSLNEQFF
d_gene: NA; abundance: NA; j_gene: TRBJ1-4; v_gene: TRBV20-1; CDR3nt: TGCAGTGCTAGTTTAAATACTAATGAAAAACTGTTTTTT; CDR3aa: CSASLNTNEKLFF
d_gene: NA; abundance: few; j_gene: TRBJ2-5; v_gene: TRBV12-3/TRBV12-4; CDR3nt: TGTACCAGCAGGACATTAGTGGGCGAGACCCAGTACTTC; CDR3aa: CTSRTLVGETQYF
d_gene: TRBD2; abundance: NA; j_gene: TRBJ2-7; v_gene: TRBV7-2; CDR3nt: TGTGCCAGCAGCGCCGACCTCTCTAGCGGAGCCTACGAGCAGTACTTC; CDR3aa: CASSADLSSGAYEQYF
d_gene: TRBD1; abundance: many; j_gene: TRBJ2-7; v_gene: TRBV28; CDR3nt: TGTGCCAGCAGTTCCCGCCGGGACAGGGGGTTTCGCGGAACGGGCGAGCAGTACTTC; CDR3aa: CASSSRRDRGFRGTGEQYF
d_gene: NA; abundance: many; j_gene: TRBJ1-1; v_gene: TRBV12-3/TRBV12-4; CDR3nt: TGTGCCAGCAGGCAAAGTGTAGGGTGGACTGAAGCTTTCTTT; CDR3aa: CASRQSVGWTEAFF
d_gene: NA; abundance: NA; j_gene: TRBJ1-5; v_gene: TRBV6-1; CDR3nt: TGTGCCAGCAGTGAAGTCGGCAGAAATCAGCCCCAGCATTTT; CDR3aa: CASSEVGRNQPQHF
d_gene: TRBD2; abundance: many; j_gene: TRBJ2-7; v_gene: TRBV11-2; CDR3nt: TGTGCCAGCCGACAACTAGCGGGAGGGTACGAGCAGTACTTC; CDR3aa: CASRQLAGGYEQYF
d_gene: NA; abundance: few; j_gene: TRBJ2-1; v_gene: TRBV15; CDR3nt: TGTGCCACCAGCAGACCTGCCTTAGGAGCGGGACAGGCCAGCGAGCAGTTCTTC; CDR3aa: CATSRPALGAGQASEQFF
d_gene: NA; abundance: few; j_gene: TRBJ2-1; v_gene: TRBV27; CDR3nt: TGTGCCAGCAGTCAGCCACTAGGCACTGAGCAGTTCTTC; CDR3aa: CASSQPLGTEQFF
d_gene: TRBD1; abundance: NA; j_gene: TRBJ2-3; v_gene: TRBV5-5; CDR3nt: TGTGCCAGCACCAACAGGGGGCTGGATACGCAGTATTTT; CDR3aa: CASTNRGLDTQYF
d_gene: NA; abundance: few; j_gene: TRBJ1-2; v_gene: TRBV30; CDR3nt: TGTGCCTGGAGCGGTCTTTCGGGGACCTATGGCTACACCTTC; CDR3aa: CAWSGLSGTYGYTF
d_gene: TRBD1; abundance: many; j_gene: TRBJ2-1; v_gene: TRBV13; CDR3nt: TGTGCCAGCAGCCCAGGGGGAAACTCCTACAATGAGCAGTTCTTC; CDR3aa: CASSPGGNSYNEQFF
d_gene: NA; abundance: NA; j_gene: TRBJ2-1; v_gene: TRBV10-2; CDR3nt: TGCGCCAGCAGTGAATGGGGGTACAGTGAGCAGTTCTTC; CDR3aa: CASSEWGYSEQFF
d_gene: TRBD2; abundance: NA; j_gene: TRBJ2-7; v_gene: TRBV9; CDR3nt: TGTGCCAGCAGCCGTGGACTAGCGGGAGGGTATAGGTACGAGCAGTACTTC; CDR3aa: CASSRGLAGGYRYEQYF
d_gene: TRBD2; abundance: many; j_gene: TRBJ2-7; v_gene: TRBV20-1; CDR3nt: TGCAGTGCCAGAGAGGTTAGGGGACTAGCCCACCACGAGCAGTACTTC; CDR3aa: CSAREVRGLAHHEQYF
d_gene: TRBD1; abundance: many; j_gene: TRBJ1-1; v_gene: TRBV18; CDR3nt: TGTGCCAGCTCCCAGGGGGAGGACACTGAAGCTTTCTTT; CDR3aa: CASSQGEDTEAFF
d_gene: NA; abundance: few; j_gene: TRBJ1-1; v_gene: TRBV5-6; CDR3nt: TGTGCCAGCACGCAAACGTGGACGGAGAACACTGAAGCTTTCTTT; CDR3aa: CASTQTWTENTEAFF
d_gene: NA; abundance: few; j_gene: TRBJ2-7; v_gene: TRBV14; CDR3nt: TGTGCCAGCAGCCAGAATTGGTACGAGCAGTACTTC; CDR3aa: CASSQNWYEQYF
d_gene: NA; abundance: NA; j_gene: TRBJ1-2; v_gene: TRBV5-4; CDR3nt: TGTGCCAGCAGCCCCGAGCTGGCCGTCTATGGCTACACCTTC; CDR3aa: CASSPELAVYGYTF
d_gene: NA; abundance: NA; j_gene: TRBJ2-3; v_gene: TRBV27; CDR3nt: TGTGCCAGCAGTTTCCGCCGGGCCACCCACGCAGATACGCAGTATTTT; CDR3aa: CASSFRRATHADTQYF
d_gene: NA; abundance: many; j_gene: TRBJ1-6; v_gene: TRBV6-1; CDR3nt: TGTGCCAGCAGTGTGACTGGACCCCTCCACTTT; CDR3aa: CASSVTGPLHF
d_gene: NA; abundance: many; j_gene: TRBJ1-5; v_gene: TRBV28; CDR3nt: TGTGCCAGCAGGCCCACGGACAGATTTAGCAATCAGCCCCAGCATTTT; CDR3aa: CASRPTDRFSNQPQHF
d_gene: TRBD1; abundance: NA; j_gene: TRBJ1-5; v_gene: TRBV20-1; CDR3nt: TGCAGTGCCCCGGACAGGACAAATCAGCCCCAGCATTTT; CDR3aa: CSAPDRTNQPQHF
d_gene: NA; abundance: many; j_gene: TRBJ1-1; v_gene: TRBV28; CDR3nt: TGTGCCAGCAGTTTATGGAGGGGCGGCACTGAAGCTTTCTTT; CDR3aa: CASSLWRGGTEAFF
d_gene: NA; abundance: NA; j_gene: TRBJ1-5; v_gene: TRBV6-1; CDR3nt: TGTGCCAGCAGTGAAGCGCTTTACAGACAGTATAGCAATCAGCCCCAGCATTTT; CDR3aa: CASSEALYRQYSNQPQHF
d_gene: NA; abundance: many; j_gene: TRBJ1-6; v_gene: TRBV18; CDR3nt: TGTGCCAGCTCACCTGCAGCTTATAATTCACCCCTCCACTTT; CDR3aa: CASSPAAYNSPLHF
d_gene: NA; abundance: many; j_gene: TRBJ1-2; v_gene: TRBV18; CDR3nt: TGTGCCAGCTCACCGGCGCAGAACCTCTATGGCTACACCTTC; CDR3aa: CASSPAQNLYGYTF
d_gene: TRBD1; abundance: many; j_gene: TRBJ1-2; v_gene: TRBV7-8; CDR3nt: TGTGCCAGCAGCTTAATCAGAACCCCGGTAGGACAGGGGGGGAAGGAAGGCTACACCTTC; CDR3aa: CASSLIRTPVGQGGKEGYTF
d_gene: NA; abundance: many; j_gene: TRBJ2-7; v_gene: TRBV27; CDR3nt: TGTGCCAGCAGTTACCGGGGCTACGAGCAGTACTTC; CDR3aa: CASSYRGYEQYF
d_gene: NA; abundance: few; j_gene: TRBJ2-6; v_gene: TRBV11-1; CDR3nt: TGTGCCAGCAGCCGACAGAGCTCTGGGGCCAACGTCCTGACTTTC; CDR3aa: CASSRQSSGANVLTF
d_gene: NA; abundance: many; j_gene: TRBJ2-1; v_gene: TRBV7-8; CDR3nt: TGTGCCAGCAGCCCTTACCGGGAAATACCTTACAATGAGCAGTTCTTC; CDR3aa: CASSPYREIPYNEQFF
d_gene: NA; abundance: few; j_gene: TRBJ1-5; v_gene: TRBV3-1; CDR3nt: TGTGCCAGCAGCCAACAGGGCGGTCAGCCCCAGCATTTT; CDR3aa: CASSQQGGQPQHF
d_gene: TRBD2; abundance: many; j_gene: TRBJ2-7; v_gene: TRBV2; CDR3nt: TGTGCCAGCAGTCCAAGAGGCCTAGCGGGAGCCTACGAGCAGTACTTC; CDR3aa: CASSPRGLAGAYEQYF
d_gene: NA; abundance: many; j_gene: TRBJ1-1; v_gene: TRBV20-1; CDR3nt: TGCAGTAACAGGGCGAACACTGAAGCTTTCTTT; CDR3aa: CSNRANTEAFF
d_gene: NA; abundance: many; j_gene: TRBJ1-5; v_gene: TRBV12-3/TRBV12-4; CDR3nt: TGTGCCAGCAGTGTGGGGGAGCCTCAGCCCCAGCATTTT; CDR3aa: CASSVGEPQPQHF
d_gene: NA; abundance: many; j_gene: TRBJ1-4; v_gene: TRBV5-1; CDR3nt: TGCGCCAGCAGCTTTAACACTGATAATGAAAAACTGTTTTTT; CDR3aa: CASSFNTDNEKLFF
d_gene: TRBD2; abundance: few; j_gene: TRBJ2-2; v_gene: TRBV5-6; CDR3nt: TGTGCCAGCAGCCCCCTGGGGGGGGGTCCCGGGGAGCTGTTTTTT; CDR3aa: CASSPLGGGPGELFF
d_gene: NA; abundance: many; j_gene: TRBJ1-1; v_gene: TRBV2; CDR3nt: TGTGCCAGCAGGACCCTCAGACAAACGAACACTGAAGCTTTCTTT; CDR3aa: CASRTLRQTNTEAFF
d_gene: TRBD1; abundance: many; j_gene: TRBJ2-7; v_gene: TRBV2; CDR3nt: TGTGCCAGCAGTGTGTCAGGGGGCGCCTACGAGCAGTACTTC; CDR3aa: CASSVSGGAYEQYF
d_gene: TRBD2; abundance: many; j_gene: TRBJ2-1; v_gene: TRBV2; CDR3nt: TGTGCCAGCGGGGGGGGGGTGTCCTACAATGAGCAGTTCTTC; CDR3aa: CASGGGVSYNEQFF
d_gene: NA; abundance: NA; j_gene: TRBJ2-7; v_gene: TRBV7-2; CDR3nt: TGTGCCAGCAGCCAGAGGCCCTCCTACGAGCAGTACTTC; CDR3aa: CASSQRPSYEQYF